The subject of this entry is one TCR beta chain. The record originates from a study of naive and memory T cell subsets. The beta constant-region primer was an equimolar mix of two oligonucleotides covering TRBC1 and TRBC2. The ligated cDNA underwent four PCR rounds using SP2 and nested alpha and beta constant-region primers. Each CDR3 protein gets one entry after TCRdb re-called the UMI-ligation and nested PCR reads with MiXCR. The sample holds 130,000 or so distinct CDR3 sequences, around a third seen once. The CDR3 covers 13 residues. Trimming took 2 bases from V and 5 from J, leaving 12 bases between them. Germline V CDR1 and CDR2: DFQATT, SNEGSKA (reference sequence).

V usage is TRBV20-1 and J usage is TRBJ2-5; a weak D match, TRBD1 (6 bases). Sequencing used central memory CD4+ T cells from blood. This TCR derives from a human donor in good health. In DNA form, the CDR3 reads TGCAGTGCTAGACCAGGGGATTTGGAGACCCAGTACTTC. It is translated as CSARPGDLETQYF.